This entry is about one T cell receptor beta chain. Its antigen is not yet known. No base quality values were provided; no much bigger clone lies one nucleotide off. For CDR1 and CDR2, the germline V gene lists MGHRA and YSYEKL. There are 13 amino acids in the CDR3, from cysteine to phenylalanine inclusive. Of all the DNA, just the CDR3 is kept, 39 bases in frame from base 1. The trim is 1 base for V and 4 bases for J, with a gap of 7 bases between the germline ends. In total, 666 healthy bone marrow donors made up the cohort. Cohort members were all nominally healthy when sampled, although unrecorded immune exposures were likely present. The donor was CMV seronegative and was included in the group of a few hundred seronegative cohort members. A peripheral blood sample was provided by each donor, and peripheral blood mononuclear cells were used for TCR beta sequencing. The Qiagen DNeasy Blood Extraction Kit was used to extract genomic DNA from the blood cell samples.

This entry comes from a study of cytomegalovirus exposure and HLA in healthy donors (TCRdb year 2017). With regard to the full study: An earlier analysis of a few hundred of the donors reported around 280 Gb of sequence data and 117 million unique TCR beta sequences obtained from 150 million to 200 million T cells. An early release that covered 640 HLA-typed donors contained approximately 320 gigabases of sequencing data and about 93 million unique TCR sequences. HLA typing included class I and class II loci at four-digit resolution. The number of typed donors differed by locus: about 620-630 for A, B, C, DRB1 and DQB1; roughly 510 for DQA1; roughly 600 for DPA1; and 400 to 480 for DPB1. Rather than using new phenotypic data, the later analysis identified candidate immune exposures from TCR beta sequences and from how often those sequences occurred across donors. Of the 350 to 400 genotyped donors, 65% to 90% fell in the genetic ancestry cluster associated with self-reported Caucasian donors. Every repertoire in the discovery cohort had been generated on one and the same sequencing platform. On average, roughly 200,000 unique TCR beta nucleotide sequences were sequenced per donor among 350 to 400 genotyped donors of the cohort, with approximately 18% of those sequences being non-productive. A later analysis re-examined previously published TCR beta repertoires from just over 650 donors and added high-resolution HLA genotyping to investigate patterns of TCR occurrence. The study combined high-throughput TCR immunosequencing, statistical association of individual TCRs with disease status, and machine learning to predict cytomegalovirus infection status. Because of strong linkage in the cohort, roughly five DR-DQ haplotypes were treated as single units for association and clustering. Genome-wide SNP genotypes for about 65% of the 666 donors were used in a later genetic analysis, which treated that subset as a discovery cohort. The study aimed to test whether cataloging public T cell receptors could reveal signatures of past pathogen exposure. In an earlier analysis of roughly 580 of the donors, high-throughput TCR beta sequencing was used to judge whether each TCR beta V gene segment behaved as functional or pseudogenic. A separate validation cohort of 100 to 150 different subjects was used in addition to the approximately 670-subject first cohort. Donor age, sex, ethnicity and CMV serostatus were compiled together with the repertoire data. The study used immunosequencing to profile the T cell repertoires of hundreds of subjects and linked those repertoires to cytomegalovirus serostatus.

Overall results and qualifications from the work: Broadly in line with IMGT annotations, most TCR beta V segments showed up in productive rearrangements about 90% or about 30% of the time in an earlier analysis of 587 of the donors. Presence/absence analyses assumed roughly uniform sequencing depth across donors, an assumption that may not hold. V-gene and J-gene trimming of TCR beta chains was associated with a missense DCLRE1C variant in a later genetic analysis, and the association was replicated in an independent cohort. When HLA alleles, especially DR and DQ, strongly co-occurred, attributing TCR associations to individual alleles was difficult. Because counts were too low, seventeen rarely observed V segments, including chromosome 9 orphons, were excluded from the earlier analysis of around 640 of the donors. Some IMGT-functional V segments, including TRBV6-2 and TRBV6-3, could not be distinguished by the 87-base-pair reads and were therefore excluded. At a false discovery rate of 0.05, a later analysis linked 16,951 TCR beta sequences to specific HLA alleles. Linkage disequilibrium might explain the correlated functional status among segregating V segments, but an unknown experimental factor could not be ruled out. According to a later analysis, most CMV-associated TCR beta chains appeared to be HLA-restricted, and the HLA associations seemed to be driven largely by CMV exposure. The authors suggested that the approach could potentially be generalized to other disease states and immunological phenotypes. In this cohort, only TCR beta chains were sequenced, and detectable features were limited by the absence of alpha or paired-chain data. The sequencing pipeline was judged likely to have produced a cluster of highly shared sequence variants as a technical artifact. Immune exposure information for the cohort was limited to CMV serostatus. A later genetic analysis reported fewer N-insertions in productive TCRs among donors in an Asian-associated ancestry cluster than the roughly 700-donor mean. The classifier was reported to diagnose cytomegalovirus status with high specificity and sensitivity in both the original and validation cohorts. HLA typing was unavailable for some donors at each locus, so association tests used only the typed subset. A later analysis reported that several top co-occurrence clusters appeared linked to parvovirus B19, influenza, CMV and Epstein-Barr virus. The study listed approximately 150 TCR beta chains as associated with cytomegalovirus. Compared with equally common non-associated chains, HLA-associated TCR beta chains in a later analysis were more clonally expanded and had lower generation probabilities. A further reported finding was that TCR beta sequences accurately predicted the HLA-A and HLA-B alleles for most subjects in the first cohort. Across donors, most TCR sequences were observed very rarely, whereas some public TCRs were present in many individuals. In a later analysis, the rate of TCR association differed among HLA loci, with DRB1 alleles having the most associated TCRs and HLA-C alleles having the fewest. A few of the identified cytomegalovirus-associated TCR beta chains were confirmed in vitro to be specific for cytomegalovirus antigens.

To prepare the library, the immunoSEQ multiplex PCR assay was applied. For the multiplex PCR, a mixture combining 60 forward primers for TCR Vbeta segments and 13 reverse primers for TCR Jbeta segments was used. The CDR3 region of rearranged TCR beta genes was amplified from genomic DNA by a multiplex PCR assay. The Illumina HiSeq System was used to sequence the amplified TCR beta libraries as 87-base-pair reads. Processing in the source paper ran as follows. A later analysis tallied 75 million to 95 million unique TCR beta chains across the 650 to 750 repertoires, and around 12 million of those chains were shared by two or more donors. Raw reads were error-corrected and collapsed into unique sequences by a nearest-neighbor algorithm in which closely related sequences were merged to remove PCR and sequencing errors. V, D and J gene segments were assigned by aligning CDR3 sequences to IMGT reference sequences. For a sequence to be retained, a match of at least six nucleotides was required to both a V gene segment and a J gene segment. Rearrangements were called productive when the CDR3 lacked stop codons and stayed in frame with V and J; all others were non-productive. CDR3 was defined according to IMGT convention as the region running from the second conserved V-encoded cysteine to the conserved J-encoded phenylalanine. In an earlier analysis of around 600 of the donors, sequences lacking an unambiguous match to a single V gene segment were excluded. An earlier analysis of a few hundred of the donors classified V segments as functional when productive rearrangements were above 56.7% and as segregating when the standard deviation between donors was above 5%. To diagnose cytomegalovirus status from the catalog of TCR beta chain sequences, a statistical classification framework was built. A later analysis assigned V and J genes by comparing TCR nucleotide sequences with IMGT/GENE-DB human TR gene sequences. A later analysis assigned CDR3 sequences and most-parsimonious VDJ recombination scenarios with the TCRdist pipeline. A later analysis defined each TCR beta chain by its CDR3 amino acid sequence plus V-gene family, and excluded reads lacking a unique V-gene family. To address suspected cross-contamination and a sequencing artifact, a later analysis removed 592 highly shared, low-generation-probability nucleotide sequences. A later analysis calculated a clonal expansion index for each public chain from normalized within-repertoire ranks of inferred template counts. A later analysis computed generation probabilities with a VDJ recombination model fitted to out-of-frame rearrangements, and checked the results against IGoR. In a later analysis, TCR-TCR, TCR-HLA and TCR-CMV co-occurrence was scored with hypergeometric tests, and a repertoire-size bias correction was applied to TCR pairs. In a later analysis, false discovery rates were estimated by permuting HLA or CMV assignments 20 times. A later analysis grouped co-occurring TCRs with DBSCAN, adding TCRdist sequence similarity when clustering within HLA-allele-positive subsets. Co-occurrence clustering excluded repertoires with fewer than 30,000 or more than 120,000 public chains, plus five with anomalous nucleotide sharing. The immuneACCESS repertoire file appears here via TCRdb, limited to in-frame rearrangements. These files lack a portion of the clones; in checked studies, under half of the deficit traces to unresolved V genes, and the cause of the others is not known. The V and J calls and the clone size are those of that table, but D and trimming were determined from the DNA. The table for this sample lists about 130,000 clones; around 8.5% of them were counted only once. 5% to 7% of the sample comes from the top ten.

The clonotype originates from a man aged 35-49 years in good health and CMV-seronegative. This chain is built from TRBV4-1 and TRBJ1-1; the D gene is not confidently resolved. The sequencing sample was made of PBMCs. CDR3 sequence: CASSQVGVTEAFF. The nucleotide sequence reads TGCGCCAGCAGCCAAGTCGGGGTCACTGAAGCTTTCTTT.